This record covers a single TCR beta chain. Under the authors' procedure: Nucleated cell counts were estimated from reference gene primer amplification. Generated by immunoSEQ multiplex PCR, the TCRdb table keeps only in-frame clones and is missing some. V and J calls and clone size are as listed in that table; D and trimming were resolved from the DNA. The sample has 250,000 to 300,000 clones, about 80% seen once; the top ten hold around 3.9%. These data originate in a study of blood T cell repertoires in COVID-19. Trimming pared 9 bases from V and 1 base from J, leaving 18 bases between. Germline V gene data show CDR1 as LNHDA and CDR2 as SQIVND (reference sequence). This CDR3 contains 16 residues.

Material: PBMCs or T cells enriched from blood (not recorded which). V is TRBV19 and J is TRBJ2-2; possibly TRBD2 for D (6 bases). The source of this sequence is a man under 40 with acute COVID-19. The CDR3 region is CASQYLRDLNTGELFF. As DNA, the CDR3 is TGTGCCAGCCAGTATCTGAGGGACTTGAACACCGGGGAGCTGTTTTTT.